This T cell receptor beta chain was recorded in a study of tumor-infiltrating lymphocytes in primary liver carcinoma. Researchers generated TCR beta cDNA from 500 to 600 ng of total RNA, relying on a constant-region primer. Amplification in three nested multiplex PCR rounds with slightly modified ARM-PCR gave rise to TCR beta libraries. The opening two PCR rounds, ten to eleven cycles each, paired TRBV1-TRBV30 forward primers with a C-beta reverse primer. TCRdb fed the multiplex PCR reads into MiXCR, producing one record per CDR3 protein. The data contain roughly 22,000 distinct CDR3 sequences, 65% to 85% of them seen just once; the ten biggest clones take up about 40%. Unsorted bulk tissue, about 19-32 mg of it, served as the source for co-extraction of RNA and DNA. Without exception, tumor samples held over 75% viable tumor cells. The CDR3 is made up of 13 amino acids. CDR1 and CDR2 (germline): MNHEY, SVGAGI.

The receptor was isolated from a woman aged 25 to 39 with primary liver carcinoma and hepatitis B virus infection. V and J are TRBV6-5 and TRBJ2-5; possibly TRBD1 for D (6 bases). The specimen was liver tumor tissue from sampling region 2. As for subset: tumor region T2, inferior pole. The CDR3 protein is CPSSTDRWLTQYF. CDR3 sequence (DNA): TGTCCGAGCAGTACTGACAGGTGGCTGACCCAGTACTTC.